The rows below give T cell receptor beta chains drawn from one sample of a study of blood T cell repertoires in COVID-19. Here immunoSEQ multiplex PCR was the method, and the copy in TCRdb shows in-frame clones only, minus some. The sample contains about 64,000 clones, over 75% of which appear only once. Sequenced sample: peripheral blood. These receptors were obtained from a man between 70 and 80 years old with acute or convalescent COVID-19. CDR3s include the opening cysteine and the closing phenylalanine or tryptophan. Each record gives: D gene, V gene, clone size, J gene, CDR3 protein, CDR3 DNA. A D gene is named only where the DNA matches it firmly. Clone size is shown for a subset of rows, as once, few, many or a class of expanded clone.

d_call: -
v_call: TRBV3-1/TRBV3-2
clone_size: -
j_call: TRBJ1-4
cdr3_aa: CASSKPGVGEKLFF
cdr3_nt: TGTGCCAGCAGCAAGCCGGGGGTAGGTGAAAAACTGTTTTTT

d_call: TRBD2
v_call: TRBV7-2
clone_size: once
j_call: TRBJ2-1
cdr3_aa: CASRLQSGGAQDEQFF
cdr3_nt: TGTGCCAGCAGGCTACAATCCGGGGGGGCCCAGGATGAGCAGTTCTTC

d_call: -
v_call: TRBV4-1
clone_size: -
j_call: TRBJ2-2
cdr3_aa: CASSRGDGRSGELFF
cdr3_nt: TGCGCCAGCAGCCGGGGGGACGGGCGTAGCGGGGAGCTGTTTTTT

d_call: -
v_call: TRBV6-1
clone_size: -
j_call: TRBJ1-2
cdr3_aa: CASSETANYGYTF
cdr3_nt: TGTGCCAGCAGTGAGACAGCTAACTATGGCTACACCTTC

d_call: TRBD2
v_call: TRBV9
clone_size: -
j_call: TRBJ2-1
cdr3_aa: CASSVGTSGYNEQFF
cdr3_nt: TGTGCCAGCAGCGTAGGGACTAGCGGTTACAATGAGCAGTTCTTC

d_call: TRBD1
v_call: TRBV30
clone_size: once
j_call: TRBJ2-2
cdr3_aa: CAWRTGGNTGELFF
cdr3_nt: TGTGCCTGGAGGACAGGGGGCAACACCGGGGAGCTGTTTTTT

d_call: TRBD2
v_call: TRBV6-2/TRBV6-3
clone_size: once
j_call: TRBJ2-7
cdr3_aa: CASSQAGDKHYEQYF
cdr3_nt: TGTGCCAGCAGTCAAGCGGGGGACAAACACTACGAGCAGTACTTC

d_call: TRBD1
v_call: TRBV18
clone_size: -
j_call: TRBJ1-6
cdr3_aa: CAIAGYRGNSPLHF
cdr3_nt: TGTGCCATCGCAGGGTACAGGGGTAATTCACCCCTCCACTTT

d_call: -
v_call: TRBV5-6
clone_size: -
j_call: TRBJ1-6
cdr3_aa: CASSLRDTNSPLHF
cdr3_nt: TGTGCCAGCAGCCTCCGGGACACTAATTCACCCCTCCACTTT

d_call: TRBD2
v_call: TRBV27
clone_size: -
j_call: TRBJ2-7
cdr3_aa: CASSRWTSGGYEQYF
cdr3_nt: TGTGCCAGCAGCCGCTGGACTAGCGGGGGGTACGAGCAGTACTTC

d_call: -
v_call: TRBV7-8
clone_size: -
j_call: TRBJ2-7
cdr3_aa: CASSGDRDNYEQYF
cdr3_nt: TGTGCCAGCAGCGGGGACCGGGACAACTACGAGCAGTACTTC

d_call: -
v_call: TRBV7-3
clone_size: once
j_call: TRBJ2-3
cdr3_aa: CASSFTGTDTQYF
cdr3_nt: TGTGCCAGCAGCTTCACAGGGACAGATACGCAGTATTTT

d_call: TRBD1
v_call: TRBV5-1
clone_size: -
j_call: TRBJ2-1
cdr3_aa: CASSPGTVYNEQFF
cdr3_nt: TGCGCCAGCAGTCCCGGGACAGTATACAATGAGCAGTTCTTC

d_call: TRBD1
v_call: TRBV3-1/TRBV3-2
clone_size: -
j_call: TRBJ1-1
cdr3_aa: CASGTETNTEAFF
cdr3_nt: TGTGCCAGCGGGACAGAGACGAACACTGAAGCTTTCTTT

d_call: TRBD1
v_call: TRBV11-2
clone_size: -
j_call: TRBJ1-1
cdr3_aa: CASSRSTGGTEAFF
cdr3_nt: TGTGCCAGCAGCCGATCGACAGGGGGCACTGAAGCTTTCTTT

d_call: TRBD2
v_call: TRBV5-1
clone_size: -
j_call: TRBJ2-2
cdr3_aa: CASSVLAVGAGELFF
cdr3_nt: TGCGCCAGCAGCGTGCTAGCGGTCGGTGCCGGGGAGCTGTTTTTT

d_call: -
v_call: TRBV30
clone_size: -
j_call: TRBJ2-1
cdr3_aa: CAWEGTRLGNEQFF
cdr3_nt: TGTGCCTGGGAGGGGACTCGCTTGGGCAATGAGCAGTTCTTC

d_call: TRBD1
v_call: TRBV19
clone_size: -
j_call: TRBJ1-2
cdr3_aa: CASSPRTGRDYGYTF
cdr3_nt: TGTGCCAGTAGCCCCAGGACAGGACGTGACTATGGCTACACCTTC

d_call: TRBD2
v_call: TRBV6-2/TRBV6-3
clone_size: -
j_call: TRBJ2-5
cdr3_aa: CASSYSLGLAGKQETQYF
cdr3_nt: TGTGCCAGCAGTTACTCCCTCGGACTAGCGGGAAAACAAGAGACCCAGTACTTC

d_call: -
v_call: TRBV4-2
clone_size: -
j_call: TRBJ1-1
cdr3_aa: CASSPSGGEAEAFF
cdr3_nt: TGTGCCAGCAGCCCTTCGGGGGGGGAGGCTGAAGCTTTCTTT

d_call: -
v_call: TRBV4-1
clone_size: -
j_call: TRBJ1-4
cdr3_aa: CASSQAGQGTRKLFF
cdr3_nt: TGCGCCAGCAGCCAAGCCGGGCAGGGCACGCGAAAACTGTTTTTT

d_call: TRBD1
v_call: TRBV20-1
clone_size: -
j_call: TRBJ2-5
cdr3_aa: CSASRDSSSKTQYF
cdr3_nt: TGCAGTGCTAGTCGGGACAGCTCGAGCAAGACCCAGTACTTC

d_call: -
v_call: TRBV25-1
clone_size: -
j_call: TRBJ1-2
cdr3_aa: CASSGGLSEGTGYGYTF
cdr3_nt: TGTGCCAGCAGTGGGGGGTTAAGCGAGGGGACTGGCTATGGCTACACCTTC

d_call: TRBD1
v_call: TRBV6-5
clone_size: -
j_call: TRBJ1-2
cdr3_aa: CASSYSGQGSYGYTF
cdr3_nt: TGTGCCAGCAGTTACTCGGGACAGGGAAGCTATGGCTACACCTTC

d_call: -
v_call: TRBV14
clone_size: once
j_call: TRBJ2-3
cdr3_aa: CASSQISGADTQYF
cdr3_nt: TGTGCCAGCAGCCAAATCTCAGGGGCAGATACGCAGTATTTT